Listed below are T cell receptor beta chains from one sample, sequenced in a study of OX40 agonist ivuxolimab in advanced cancers. Measured with immunoSEQ multiplex PCR; TCRdb has only the in-frame clones, and not every one. The sample has 12,000 or so clones; 85% to 90% are singletons. The source was CD4+ or CD8+ T cells sorted from blood, collected in a trial of the OX40 agonist ivuxolimab. Every receptor here comes from an adult with an advanced solid tumor such as melanoma, head and neck, liver or kidney cancer. Both conserved end residues are part of each CDR3. A D gene is named only where the DNA matches it firmly. Not every row has a clone size; where given, it reads once, few, many or a size class.

d_gene	v_gene	abundance	j_gene	CDR3nt	CDR3aa
-	TRBV6-1	-	TRBJ1-4	TGTGCCAGCAGTGAAGCGACCGAAGCAACTAATGAAAAACTGTTTTTT	CASSEATEATNEKLFF
-	TRBV4-2	few	TRBJ1-5	TGTGCCAGCAGCCAAGATTTGGAACAGAGCAATCAGCCCCAGCATTTT	CASSQDLEQSNQPQHF
-	TRBV6-1	few	TRBJ2-2	TGTGCCAGCAGCCGAAGCAGGGAAACCGGGGAGCTGTTTTTT	CASSRSRETGELFF
TRBD1	TRBV28	-	TRBJ2-6	TGTGCCAGCAGTTTAGGACAGGGCAGGGCCAACGTCCTGACTTTC	CASSLGQGRANVLTF
TRBD2	TRBV7-3	-	TRBJ2-3	TGTGCCAGCAGCTTAACTGGGCGGGGGGGCGGAGATACGCAGTATTTT	CASSLTGRGGGDTQYF
TRBD2	TRBV27	-	TRBJ2-7	TGTGCCAGCAGTCCCGGGACTAGCGGGGGCTATTTAAGCGAGCAGTACTTC	CASSPGTSGGYLSEQYF
-	TRBV4-3	once	TRBJ2-3	TGCGCCAGCAGCCAAATAACTAGCACAGATACGCAGTATTTT	CASSQITSTDTQYF
TRBD2	TRBV7-8	-	TRBJ2-5	TGTGCCAGCAGCTTAGGTGGGGCTAGCGGGGGCCGTCAGTACTTC	CASSLGGASGGRQYF
-	TRBV28	-	TRBJ2-1	TGTGCCAGCATCCCTGCAGGGTACAATGAGCAGTTCTTC	CASIPAGYNEQFF
-	TRBV7-9	-	TRBJ2-7	TGTGCCAGCAGCTGGGACTTCTACGAGCAGTACTTC	CASSWDFYEQYF
TRBD1	TRBV10-3	-	TRBJ2-7	TGTGTCATCAGTGAGTCGTTCCCTGGACAGGGGGTATTTGAAGAGCAGTACTTC	CVISESFPGQGVFEEQYF
-	TRBV5-3	-	TRBJ1-2	TGTGCCAGCAGCTTGTGGGGGGGCGCCCGATATGGCTACACCTTC	CASSLWGGARYGYTF
TRBD1	TRBV27	-	TRBJ2-5	TGTGCCAGCAGCCCGACAGGGGGCGTAGGGGAGACCCAGTACTTC	CASSPTGGVGETQYF
TRBD1	TRBV28	-	TRBJ1-3	TGTGCCAGCAGTTTCCGGACAGGATTTATAGGCACCATATATTTT	CASSFRTGFIGTIYF
-	TRBV29-1	-	TRBJ2-1	TGCAGCACTTCCCACTTGGCAGGTATTTACAATGAGCAGTTCTTC	CSTSHLAGIYNEQFF
-	TRBV7-2	-	TRBJ2-1	TGTGCCAGCAGCTCGATGACAGGCCAAAACAATGAGCAGTTCTTC	CASSSMTGQNNEQFF
-	TRBV15	-	TRBJ2-7	TGTGCCACCAGCAAATCACTGACCTACGAGCAGTACTTC	CATSKSLTYEQYF
-	TRBV5-1	-	TRBJ2-3	TGCGCCAGCAGCATCCCCGTAAACACAGATACGCAGTATTTT	CASSIPVNTDTQYF
TRBD1	TRBV6-6	-	TRBJ2-7	TGTGCCAGCAGTTACGGGACAGGGGGCTACGAGCAGTACTTC	CASSYGTGGYEQYF
TRBD1	TRBV7-9	-	TRBJ2-7	TGTGCCAGCAGCCCAGGGGGCGTCAACGAGCAGTACTTC	CASSPGGVNEQYF
-	TRBV29-1	few	TRBJ1-1	TGCAGCGTCTTGACAGGTCCGGCATCTGAAGCTTTCTTT	CSVLTGPASEAFF
-	TRBV6-5	-	TRBJ2-7	TGTGCCAGCAGTTACTCGGGGGCAGGGAGCTACGAGCAGTACTTC	CASSYSGAGSYEQYF
-	TRBV4-1	-	TRBJ2-7	TGCGCCAGCAGTGTTGGGCGGGCAGCAGGCTACGAGCAGTACTTC	CASSVGRAAGYEQYF
TRBD1	TRBV10-3	once	TRBJ1-5	TGTGCCACAACCTCCGGCGACAGGGTTGATCAGCCCCAGCATTTT	CATTSGDRVDQPQHF
-	TRBV30	-	TRBJ1-1	TGTGCCTGGAGAACAGGGAACACTGAAGCTTTCTTT	CAWRTGNTEAFF
-	TRBV5-4	-	TRBJ1-2	TGTGCCAGCAGTCAAGACCGATTCTATGGCTACACCTTC	CASSQDRFYGYTF
-	TRBV5-4	-	TRBJ2-2	TGTGCCAGCAGCTGGGGTGGTGGTGCCGGGGAGCTGTTTTTT	CASSWGGGAGELFF
-	TRBV27	-	TRBJ2-1	TGTGCCAGCAGTCCCGGACGTCGCAATGAGCAGTTCTTC	CASSPGRRNEQFF
TRBD2	TRBV11-2	-	TRBJ2-3	TGTGCCAGCAGCTTAGATCTACTAGCGGGGGTAATTGCAGATACGCAGTATTTT	CASSLDLLAGVIADTQYF
TRBD2	TRBV28	-	TRBJ2-1	TGTGCCAGCAGTTTCCTAGCGGGGGGGTACAATGAGCAGTTCTTC	CASSFLAGGYNEQFF
-	TRBV9	-	TRBJ2-7	TGTGCCAGCAGCGTAGCTACAGGGAGATACGAGCAGTACTTC	CASSVATGRYEQYF
TRBD1	TRBV4-3	few	TRBJ2-1	TGCGCCAGCAGCCAAGACAGGGGGATGCAGTTCTTC	CASSQDRGMQFF
-	TRBV18	once	TRBJ1-1	TGTGCCAGCTATTGGCCTGCGGAGGCTTTCTTT	CASYWPAEAFF
-	TRBV5-1	-	TRBJ2-1	TGCGCCAGCAGCGAGGGGGTTGAGCAGTTCTTC	CASSEGVEQFF
-	TRBV2	-	TRBJ2-3	TGTGCCAGCGGGGCTTCCTCCGCAGATACGCAGTATTTT	CASGASSADTQYF
TRBD1	TRBV7-2	once	TRBJ2-7	TGTGCCAGCAGCTTACATGGACAGGGAGGTCATTACGAGCAGTACTTC	CASSLHGQGGHYEQYF
TRBD1	TRBV5-1	-	TRBJ1-1	TGCGCCAGCAGCCCGGGAGCTACAGGGGGGCGAAACTGGGACACTGAAGCTTTCTTT	CASSPGATGGRNWDTEAFF
TRBD1	TRBV5-1	-	TRBJ1-1	TGCGCCAGCAGCTCCCCGGGACAGGGTGGGACTGAAGCTTTCTTT	CASSSPGQGGTEAFF
-	TRBV7-9	-	TRBJ2-1	TGTGCCAGCACCCGTTCTAGAGTCCCCGCAAACAATGAGCAGTTCTTC	CASTRSRVPANNEQFF
TRBD1	TRBV7-2	-	TRBJ1-1	TGTGCCAGCAGCCCTGGGACAGGGGTCCCTGAAGCTTTCTTT	CASSPGTGVPEAFF
-	TRBV5-1	-	TRBJ1-1	TGCGCCAGCAGCTTTAACCGGGACGACACTGAAGCTTTCTTT	CASSFNRDDTEAFF
-	TRBV27	-	TRBJ2-7	TGTGCCAGCAGACTCTTACCCTCGACACGTTCTAACGAGCAGTACTTC	CASRLLPSTRSNEQYF
-	TRBV9	-	TRBJ2-1	TGTGCCAGCAGCGAGACAGGTTTCTGGGTGGGGGAGCAGTTCTTC	CASSETGFWVGEQFF
TRBD2	TRBV19	-	TRBJ2-3	TGTGCCAGTAGTATTAGACTAGCGGGGGGGCCATGGGGCACAGATACGCAGTATTTT	CASSIRLAGGPWGTDTQYF
-	TRBV25-1	-	TRBJ2-6	TGTGCCAGCAGCCCCGGGAGCCAAACTTACCTTCCCAACGTCCTGACTTTC	CASSPGSQTYLPNVLTF
-	TRBV5-4	-	TRBJ1-1	TGTGCCAGCGAGTCGGACGGAGGGGGTAACACTGAAGCTTTCTTT	CASESDGGGNTEAFF
TRBD1	TRBV4-3	-	TRBJ2-6	TGCGCCAGCAGCCCCGGACAGGGTTCAAGCTCTGGGGCCAACGTCCTGACTTTC	CASSPGQGSSSGANVLTF
TRBD2	TRBV9	-	TRBJ2-1	TGTGCCAGCAGCGCCTCCGGTGGGCTAGCGGGCGCCCGCTGGGGACCTTACAATGAGCAGTTCTTC	CASSASGGLAGARWGPYNEQFF
TRBD2	TRBV28	-	TRBJ2-7	TGTGCCAGCTCCCTGACTAGCGGGACGTTCTACGAGCAGTACTTC	CASSLTSGTFYEQYF
TRBD1	TRBV6-1	-	TRBJ1-2	TGTGCCAGCAGTGAAACCCCGGGAGGGGGCAACTATGGCTACACCTTC	CASSETPGGGNYGYTF
TRBD2	TRBV27	-	TRBJ2-3	TGTGCCAGCAAGGGTACTAGCGGGGGCATTAGCACAGATACGCAGTATTTT	CASKGTSGGISTDTQYF
-	TRBV19	-	TRBJ1-4	TGTGCCAGCGGACGGCTGAATGAAAAACTGTTTTTT	CASGRLNEKLFF
TRBD1	TRBV19	-	TRBJ2-7	TGTGCCAGTAGTACCAACACCGGGACAGCGTACGAGCAGTACTTC	CASSTNTGTAYEQYF